These T cell receptor beta chains were read from a single sample in a study of blood T cell repertoires in COVID-19. The table came from immunoSEQ multiplex PCR; TCRdb's copy has only in-frame clones and leaves some out. This sample carries 270,000 or so clones, approximately 88% of them seen once, and the ten largest clones take 1% to 1.5%. Specimen: PBMCs or T cells enriched from blood (not recorded which). These TCRs come from a woman in her thirties or forties with acute COVID-19. CDR3s include the opening cysteine and the closing phenylalanine or tryptophan. A D gene is named only where the DNA matches it firmly. A row's size may be missing; if present it is once, few, many or a size class.

V gene	D gene	J gene	clone size	CDR3 protein	CDR3 DNA
TRBV6-5	-	TRBJ2-5	-	CASSYYRTNPPGSQYF	TGTGCCAGCAGTTACTATCGGACGAACCCCCCGGGGTCCCAGTACTTC
TRBV6-2/TRBV6-3	TRBD1	TRBJ2-4	-	CASSYETGTGGLAKNIQYF	TGTGCCAGCAGTTACGAAACCGGGACAGGGGGTTTAGCCAAAAACATTCAGTACTTC
TRBV5-1	-	TRBJ1-3	-	CASSLDVTGNTIYF	TGCGCCAGCAGCTTGGACGTTACAGGAAACACCATATATTTT
TRBV12-3/TRBV12-4	-	TRBJ2-2	-	CASSSLWLGELFF	TGTGCCAGCAGCTCCCTCTGGCTCGGGGAGCTGTTTTTT
TRBV7-2	TRBD1	TRBJ1-6	-	CASRRTGDNSPLHF	TGTGCCAGCAGGCGAACAGGGGATAATTCACCCCTCCACTTT
TRBV10-2	-	TRBJ1-5	-	CASSEAGGNQPQHF	TGCGCCAGCAGTGAGGCAGGGGGCAATCAGCCCCAGCATTTT
TRBV7-9	-	TRBJ1-2	-	CASSSQGSSIYGYTF	TGTGCCAGCAGCTCCCAGGGCAGTTCTATCTATGGCTACACCTTC
TRBV19	TRBD1	TRBJ1-5	once	CASSIQGGSNQPQHF	TGTGCCAGTAGTATTCAAGGGGGCTCCAATCAACCCCAGCATTTT
TRBV11-3	-	TRBJ2-1	-	CASSLGASHNEQFF	TGTGCCAGCAGCTTAGGAGCATCCCACAATGAGCAGTTCTTC
TRBV6-2/TRBV6-3	TRBD2	TRBJ2-1	-	CASSYLTSGNEQFF	TGTGCCAGCAGTTACTTGACTAGCGGGAATGAGCAGTTCTTC
TRBV11-2	TRBD1	TRBJ2-7	-	CASSYRGTYEQYF	TGTGCCAGCTCTTACAGGGGAACCTACGAGCAGTACTTC
TRBV5-1	-	TRBJ1-3	-	CASSLGAIASGNTIYF	TGCGCCAGCAGCTTGGGTGCCATAGCCTCTGGAAACACCATATATTTT
TRBV28	-	TRBJ2-7	-	CASSFEGGTYEQYF	TGTGCCAGCAGTTTCGAGGGCGGGACCTACGAGCAGTACTTC
TRBV7-9	-	TRBJ1-1	-	CASSIRENTEAFF	TGTGCCAGCAGCATCCGGGAGAACACTGAAGCTTTCTTT
TRBV7-9	TRBD1	TRBJ1-6	-	CASRTDRVGSPLHF	TGTGCCAGCAGGACGGACAGGGTTGGGTCACCCCTCCACTTT
TRBV7-2	TRBD1	TRBJ2-5	-	CASSLGLRTGVGTQYF	TGTGCCAGCAGCTTAGGTTTGAGGACAGGGGTTGGGACCCAGTACTTC
TRBV20-1	-	TRBJ2-7	few	CSAGPSEPIF	TGCAGTGCGGGCCCTAGCGAACCCATCTTC
TRBV11-3	TRBD2	TRBJ2-1	-	CASSPWTSGSSYNEQFF	TGTGCCAGCAGCCCCTGGACTAGCGGGAGCTCCTACAATGAGCAGTTCTTC
TRBV2	TRBD1	TRBJ1-2	few	CASSGQGAGGYTF	TGTGCCAGCAGCGGACAGGGGGCAGGTGGCTACACCTTC
TRBV10-3	-	TRBJ1-3	-	CASGVRDIRNTIYF	TGTGCCTCTGGGGTCCGGGACATAAGAAACACCATATATTTT
TRBV24-1	TRBD2	TRBJ2-1	-	CATSDAAGASYNEQFF	TGTGCCACCAGTGACGCTGCGGGAGCGTCCTACAATGAGCAGTTCTTC
TRBV2	-	TRBJ2-1	-	CASTLANRYNEQFF	TGTGCCAGTACCCTAGCGAATCGCTACAATGAGCAGTTCTTC
TRBV20-1	-	TRBJ1-1	-	CSASRGTEAFF	TGCAGTGCTAGCAGGGGTACTGAAGCTTTCTTT
TRBV19	-	TRBJ1-2	-	CASSKAWALNYGYTF	TGTGCCAGTAGTAAGGCGTGGGCCCTTAACTATGGCTACACCTTC
TRBV20-1	TRBD1	TRBJ2-1	-	CSAIDRANNINEQFF	TGCAGTGCTATTGACAGGGCTAACAATATCAATGAGCAGTTCTTC
TRBV28	TRBD2	TRBJ2-2	once	CASSAGLANTGELFF	TGTGCCAGCAGTGCGGGACTAGCTAACACCGGGGAGCTGTTTTTT
TRBV10-1	-	TRBJ2-3	-	CASSSGDTDTQYF	TGCGCCAGCAGTTCGGGAGACACAGATACGCAGTATTTT
TRBV4-3	-	TRBJ2-1	-	CASSQGSSYNEQFF	TGCGCCAGCAGCCAAGGGAGCTCCTACAATGAGCAGTTCTTC
TRBV6-4	-	TRBJ1-2	-	CASSDSGSSGYTF	TGTGCCAGCAGTGATTCGGGGTCCTCTGGCTACACCTTC
TRBV5-4	-	TRBJ1-1	-	CASSLESGGTEAFF	TGTGCCAGCAGCTTGGAGTCTGGGGGGACTGAAGCTTTCTTT
TRBV4-1	TRBD1	TRBJ1-2	-	CASSQVGRRQGDYGYTF	TGCGCCAGCAGCCAAGTTGGCCGTAGACAGGGGGACTATGGCTACACCTTC
TRBV12-3/TRBV12-4	-	TRBJ2-2	-	CASSFASPGELFF	TGTGCCAGCAGTTTTGCTAGTCCCGGGGAGCTGTTTTTT
TRBV7-9	-	TRBJ2-1	once	CASSPPSNEQFF	TGTGCCAGCAGCCCCCCTAGCAATGAGCAGTTCTTC
TRBV28	-	TRBJ1-4	-	CASSLGGSSAREKLFF	TGTGCCAGCAGTTTAGGCGGGAGCAGCGCCAGGGAAAAACTGTTTTTT
TRBV5-4	-	TRBJ1-2	-	CASSLKGVIGYTF	TGTGCCAGCAGCTTGAAGGGGGTAATAGGCTACACCTTC
TRBV5-1	-	TRBJ2-5	-	CASSLGGRVVETQYF	TGCGCCAGCAGCTTGGGGGGGCGCGTGGTGGAGACCCAGTACTTC
TRBV28	TRBD1	TRBJ2-1	-	CASSGDRGLGEFF	TGTGCCAGCAGTGGGGACAGGGGATTGGGTGAGTTCTTC
TRBV30	TRBD1	TRBJ1-2	-	CAWSVATGVGGYTF	TGTGCCTGGAGTGTAGCCACAGGGGTAGGTGGCTACACCTTC
TRBV7-2	-	TRBJ1-1	once	CASSLGLMNTEAFF	TGTGCCAGCAGCTTGGGACTCATGAACACTGAAGCTTTCTTT
TRBV7-2	-	TRBJ1-2	-	CASSLAPGWTVNYGYTF	TGTGCCAGCAGCTTAGCACCGGGGTGGACAGTAAACTATGGCTACACCTTC
TRBV12-3/TRBV12-4	-	TRBJ2-5	-	CASSFEQRETQYF	TGTGCCAGCAGTTTTGAACAGAGAGAGACCCAGTACTTC
TRBV28	TRBD1	TRBJ1-1	-	CASSMGQGNTEAFF	TGTGCCAGCAGTATGGGACAGGGCAACACTGAAGCTTTCTTT
TRBV24-1	TRBD1	TRBJ1-1	-	CATSDSDRDAFF	TGTGCCACCAGTGATTCGGACAGGGACGCTTTCTTT
TRBV7-9	TRBD2	TRBJ2-1	-	CASRLLAGGYNEQFF	TGTGCCAGCAGACTACTAGCGGGAGGCTACAATGAGCAGTTCTTC
TRBV7-9	-	TRBJ1-2	-	CASTRGANYGYTF	TGTGCCAGCACTCGCGGGGCTAACTATGGCTACACCTTC
TRBV7-2	TRBD1	TRBJ2-3	-	CASSSRQGGTGTQYF	TGTGCCAGCAGCTCAAGACAGGGTGGGACAGGTACGCAGTATTTT
TRBV11-2	-	TRBJ2-4	few	CASSPPTGVLRNIQYF	TGTGCCAGCAGCCCCCCCACCGGGGTACTAAGAAACATTCAGTACTTC
TRBV3-1/TRBV3-2	-	TRBJ1-5	-	CASSRDRNSNQPQHF	TGTGCCAGCAGTCGCGACAGGAATAGCAATCAGCCCCAGCATTTT
TRBV5-1	-	TRBJ1-1	once	CASGQTGLEGEAFF	TGCGCCAGCGGGCAGACAGGTCTTGAGGGTGAAGCTTTCTTT